Each of the 26 T cell receptor beta chains below was sequenced from the same sample in a study of identical twins. TCRdb recomputed calls from the 5' RACE reads with MiXCR, one row per CDR3 protein. The sample holds fewer than 350,000 distinct CDR3 sequences, under 9% seen once. The data were also submitted as part of a second study, on yellow fever vaccine responses in identical twins.

Sample: memory (CD45RO+) T cells sorted from blood. These receptors came from a woman aged 18-29 years in good health.

This clonotype was seen a few times. The chain couples TRBV6-5 to TRBJ2-3; 7 nucleotides match TRBD2. Losses at the gene ends were 2 bases for V and 9 bases for J; bases not matched to a gene: 5. From germline, CDR1 is MNHEY and CDR2 SVGAGI. The CDR3 has 13 amino acids. The CDR3, as DNA: TGTGCCAGCAGTTACCTGCGGGAGTACACGCAGTATTTT. This sequence encodes CASSYLREYTQYF.

This clonotype was counted only a few times. The chain has TRBV27 and TRBJ2-6, with no clear D. The germline CDR1 and CDR2 sequences are MNHEY and SMNVEV (reference sequence). V was shortened by 7 bases and J by 2 bases, with 3 bases between the two germline ends. This CDR3 has 12 residues. CDR3 protein: CASTTGANVLTF. Written as DNA, the CDR3 is TGTGCCAGCACCACTGGGGCCAACGTCCTGACTTTC.

CDR3 sequence (DNA): TGTGCCAGCAGCCAAGAGAGGCGAGCCTACAATGAGCAGTTCTTC. Translated, it gives CASSQERRAYNEQFF. V gene TRBV3-1 combines with J gene TRBJ2-1; D is unresolved. Germline values: CDR1 LGHDT, CDR2 YNNKEL (reference sequence). Trimming shortened V by 0 bases and J by 2 bases, and 8 bases separated the two germline ends. The CDR3 spans 15 residues.

The J gene is TRBJ2-1, the V gene TRBV5-4, with 8 bases matching TRBD2. This CDR3 has 15 amino acids. Per germline, CDR1 SGHNT and CDR2 YYREEE (reference sequence). Trimming cost V 4 bases and J 9 bases; bases outside gene matches: 12. CDR3 nucleotides: TGTGCCAGCAGCCTCCCTTTGAGCCGGGAGGGTGAGCAGTTCTTC. Protein sequence: CASSLPLSREGEQFF. Full variable domain (outside the CDR3, taken from reference TRBV5-4 and TRBJ2-1): ETGVTQSPTHLIKTRGQQVTLRCSSQSGHNTVSWYQQALGQGPQFIFQYYREEENGRGNFPPRFSGLQFPNYSSELNVNALELDDSALYLCASSLPLSREGEQFFGPGTRLTVL.

This clonotype was seen at least ten times. The chain recombines TRBV5-1 with TRBJ1-1, with 9 bases identical to TRBD1. The J segment lost 6 bases and the V segment lost 4 bases, leaving 16 bases of the junction unmatched. The length of the CDR3 is 17 residues. The germline V gene encodes CDR1 SGHRS and CDR2 YFSETQ. The CDR3 spells CASSRRGSTGGGSEAFF. The CDR3 DNA follows: TGCGCCAGCAGCCGCCGGGGAAGTACAGGGGGCGGATCTGAAGCTTTCTTT.

This clonotype was seen more than once but under ten times. The rearrangement joins TRBV6-1 to TRBJ2-3; 10 nucleotides align to TRBD2. The CDR3 extends over 17 amino acids. V shed 3 bases and J 0 bases; nucleotides not matched to a gene: 6. Germline V gene data show CDR1 as MNHNS and CDR2 as SASEGT. The CDR3 loop is CASSDQRGGRSTDTQYF. The CDR3 coding sequence is TGTGCCAGCAGTGACCAGCGGGGGGGCCGAAGCACAGATACGCAGTATTTT.

This clonotype was seen ten or more times. CDR3 sequence: CASSTRGALGNQPQHF. In nucleotides, the CDR3 is TGTGCCAGTAGTACCCGGGGGGCATTGGGCAATCAGCCCCAGCATTTT. V usage is TRBV19 and J usage is TRBJ1-5, with a weak D call TRBD1 (6 bases). Germline loops: CDR1 LNHDA, CDR2 SQIVND (reference sequence). Trimming cost V 4 bases and J 2 bases, with 15 bases left between them. The CDR3 sequence is 16 residues long. The whole variable domain, filled in from reference TRBV19 and TRBJ1-5, reads DGGITQSPKYLFRKEGQNVTLSCEQNLNHDAMYWYRQDPGQGLRLIYYSQIVNDFQKGDIAEGYSVSREKKESFPLTVTSAQKNPTAFYLCASSTRGALGNQPQHFGDGTRLSIL.

This clonotype was found a few times. This chain connects TRBV7-9 to TRBJ2-1; TRBD2 is a possible D gene (7 bases). The CDR3 consists of 17 residues. Germline CDR1 SEHNR, CDR2 FQNEAQ (reference sequence). V lost 7 bases to trimming and J lost 6 bases, with 25 bases between them. CDR3: CASTKYSGAPGGNEQFF. The DNA of the CDR3 is TGTGCCAGCACCAAATACTCGGGGGCCCCGGGAGGCAATGAGCAGTTCTTC.

The table lists this clonotype with many counts. This chain joins TRBV4-1 and TRBJ2-1, with D possibly TRBD2 on 6 matching bases. CDR1 and CDR2 from the germline V gene are MGHRA and YSYEKL. V was pared by 0 bases and J by 3 bases, with 9 bases between. The length of the CDR3 is 15 residues. The CDR3 nucleotides are TGCGCCAGCAGCCAAGAGGGGCGGGACTACAATGAGCAGTTCTTC. Protein: CASSQEGRDYNEQFF.

The chain recombines TRBV2 with TRBJ1-1, with D maybe TRBD1 (6 bases). The germline V gene encodes CDR1 SNHLY and CDR2 FYNNEI. This CDR3 comprises 14 residues. V lost 4 bases and J lost 1, with 10 bases in between. The CDR3 is CASSVQGRNTEAFF. The DNA for the CDR3 is TGTGCCAGCAGTGTACAGGGAAGGAACACTGAAGCTTTCTTT. The complete variable domain, with remaining parts taken from reference TRBV2 and TRBJ1-1, reads EPEVTQTPSHQVTQMGQEVILRCVPISNHLYFYWYRQILGQKVEFLVSFYNNEISEKSEIFDDQFSVERPDGSNFTLKIRSTKLEDSAMYFCASSVQGRNTEAFFGQGTRLTVV.

The table lists this clonotype with many counts. The V gene is TRBV20-1, the J gene TRBJ1-4; D is perhaps TRBD1 (5 bases). Trimming took 5 bases from V and 5 from J, leaving 9 bases between them. Germline V gene data show CDR1 as DFQATT and CDR2 as SNEGSKA (reference sequence). This CDR3 region has 12 residues. The CDR3: CSAQDSNEKLFF. DNA for the CDR3: TGCAGTGCTCAAGACAGCAATGAAAAACTGTTTTTT.

There are a few counts of this clonotype. The CDR3 DNA reads as TGTGCCACCAGCAGGGACCTCGCGGGGGGGCAAACCGGGGAGCTGTTTTTT. The encoded protein is CATSRDLAGGQTGELFF. The chain joins TRBV15 to TRBJ2-2; 9 positions match TRBD2. The CDR3 has 17 residues. Germline CDR1 LNHNV, CDR2 YYDKDF (reference sequence). Trimming removed 3 bases from V and 5 bases from J; junction bases left unmatched: 10.

This clonotype was seen a few times. The chain links TRBV10-3 to TRBJ2-1; D is perhaps TRBD2 (6 bases). Per germline, CDR1 ENHRY and CDR2 SYGVKD. This CDR3 spans 13 amino acids. Trimming pared 10 bases from V and 10 bases from J, leaving 20 bases between. The CDR3 is CATQGESGGEQFF. CDR3 DNA sequence: TGTGCCACCCAGGGCGAAAGCGGAGGGGAGCAGTTCTTC.

The chain is built from TRBV5-6 and TRBJ2-7, with TRBD2 matching 11 bases. J gave up 5 bases and V 0 bases, and 4 bases lay outside the gene matches. Germline V gives CDR1 SGHDT, CDR2 YYEEEE. The CDR3 is 15 residues long. CDR3 protein: CASSLVAGGFHEQYF. CDR3 in DNA: TGTGCCAGCAGCTTGGTAGCGGGAGGGTTCCACGAGCAGTACTTC. Full variable domain (outside the CDR3, taken from reference TRBV5-6 and TRBJ2-7): DAGVTQSPTHLIKTRGQQVTLRCSPKSGHDTVSWYQQALGQGPQFIFQYYEEEERQRGNFPDRFSGHQFPNYSSELNVNALLLGDSALYLCASSLVAGGFHEQYFGPGTRLTVT.

This clonotype has a handful of counts. The genes are TRBV27 and TRBJ1-2; 12 nucleotides align to TRBD1. Losses at the gene ends were 5 bases for V and 8 bases for J; bases not matched to a gene: 6. The CDR3 has 14 residues. Germline V lookup: CDR1 MNHEY, CDR2 SMNVEV (reference sequence). The CDR3 region has the DNA TGTGCCAGCAGTCCAGGGACAGGGGGCTGGGGCTACACCTTC. Protein product: CASSPGTGGWGYTF.

This clonotype has at least ten counts. The rearrangement joins TRBV7-8 to TRBJ2-2; D unclear. The CDR3 contains 13 residues. Germline CDR1 and CDR2: SGHVS and FQNEAQ. Trimming shortened V by 2 bases and J by 5 bases, and 6 bases separated the two germline ends. For the CDR3, the DNA is TGTGCCAGCAGCTTAACCGCGACCGGGGAGCTGTTTTTT. Translation gives CASSLTATGELFF. Together with reference TRBV7-8 and TRBJ2-2, the CDR3 gives the full variable domain: GAGVSQSPRYKVAKRGQDVALRCDPISGHVSLFWYQQALGQGPEFLTYFQNEAQLDKSGLPSDRFFAERPEGSVSTLKIQRTQQEDSAVYLCASSLTATGELFFGEGSRLTVL.

This clonotype has ten or more counts. This rearrangement joins TRBV20-1 to TRBJ1-4; D gene unclear. Trimming removed 0 bases at V and 7 bases at J, with 9 bases between. The CDR3 is 13 amino acids. Germline-derived CDR1 and CDR2 are DFQATT and SNEGSKA (reference sequence). The CDR3 here is CSARELETEKLFF. The CDR3, as DNA: TGCAGTGCTAGAGAACTGGAAACTGAAAAACTGTTTTTT.

This clonotype showed up many times. The chain joins TRBV20-1 to TRBJ2-5; TRBD2 is a possible D gene (5 bases). Trimming removed 1 base at V and 2 bases at J, with 14 bases between. Per germline, CDR1 DFQATT and CDR2 SNEGSKA (reference sequence). The CDR3 sequence is 15 residues long. CDR3 nucleotides: TGCAGTGCTAGAGCGGGAACTAAACTACAAGAGACCCAGTACTTC. Amino acid sequence: CSARAGTKLQETQYF.

This clonotype has only a few counts. This rearrangement joins TRBV28 to TRBJ1-2; 7 bases fit TRBD1. The junction had 13 bases not matched to a gene; V was cut back by 5 bases and J by 4 bases. The CDR3 is 16 amino acids. CDR1 MDHEN and CDR2 SYDVKM come from the germline V gene. The CDR3 reads CASSLPTGNFAYGYTF. The CDR3 DNA is TGTGCCAGCAGTCTCCCGACAGGGAACTTTGCCTATGGCTACACCTTC.

This clonotype has only a few counts. V gene TRBV5-1 combines with J gene TRBJ2-5, with 8 bases identical to TRBD1. Germline-derived CDR1 and CDR2 are SGHRS and YFSETQ. CDR3 length: 16 residues. Trimming at V came to 4 bases and at J to 1 base, leaving 9 bases not matched to a gene. CDR3 DNA sequence: TGCGCCAGCAGCGGAACCAGGGGGCCCCCCCAAGAGACCCAGTACTTC. Translation: CASSGTRGPPQETQYF.

This clonotype was counted ten times or more. The chain has TRBV4-1 and TRBJ2-7; possibly TRBD2 for D (6 bases). The CDR3 runs 15 residues. Looked up from germline, CDR1 is MGHRA and CDR2 is YSYEKL. V was cut by 1 base and J by 4 bases, with 14 bases left in between. CDR3 nucleotide sequence: TGCGCCAGCAGCCAAGTTGGGGGGATCACTTACGAGCAGTACTTC. Translated, it gives CASSQVGGITYEQYF.

V gene TRBV6-5 combines with J gene TRBJ2-5, with D uncertain. CDR3 length equals 18 residues. Trimming removed 0 bases at V and 5 bases at J, with 22 bases between. Germline V CDR1 and CDR2: MNHEY, SVGAGI. CDR3 bases: TGTGCCAGCAGTTACTCGAGTGGACGGGTTGGGCTGGGGGAGACCCAGTACTTC. Its translation: CASSYSSGRVGLGETQYF.

The rearrangement links TRBV11-1 to TRBJ2-3, with D maybe TRBD2 (6 bases). The V and J ends lost 1 base and 0 bases respectively, with 11 bases between them. Germline CDR1 reads SGHAT; CDR2 reads FQDESV (reference sequence). The CDR3 extends over 16 amino acids. The DNA for the CDR3 is TGTGCCAGCAGCTTAGAGCTAGCGCAGAGCACAGATACGCAGTATTTT. Translated: CASSLELAQSTDTQYF. Looking up the rest from reference TRBV11-1 and TRBJ2-3 gives the full variable domain: EAEVAQSPRYKITEKSQAVAFWCDPISGHATLYWYRQILGQGPELLVQFQDESVVDDSQLPKDRFSAERLKGVDSTLKIQPAELGDSAMYLCASSLELAQSTDTQYFGPGTRLTVL.

In its sample, this clonotype was seen many times. The chain employs TRBV20-1 and TRBJ2-1; 9 nucleotides line up with TRBD2. Germline assignment: CDR1 DFQATT and CDR2 SNEGSKA (reference sequence). Germline trimming cut 4 bases from V and 9 bases from J; bases unmatched to any gene: 16. This CDR3 comprises 16 residues. This CDR3 is CSAIGPTETSGGEQFF. CDR3 nucleotide sequence: TGCAGTGCTATCGGACCGACTGAGACTAGCGGAGGTGAGCAGTTCTTC.

This chain joins TRBV7-2 and TRBJ2-5; D remains ambiguous. The CDR3 sequence is 13 residues long. Germline lookup yields CDR1 SGHTA and CDR2 FQGNSA. The V end was cut by 0 bases, the J end by 5 bases, with 7 bases between. The CDR3: CASSLAYWETQYF. The CDR3 DNA reads TGTGCCAGCAGCTTAGCGTACTGGGAGACCCAGTACTTC.

This clonotype was detected many times. The rearrangement uses TRBV7-9 and TRBJ2-3; D not resolved. From germline, CDR1 is SEHNR and CDR2 FQNEAQ (reference sequence). The CDR3 runs to 15 residues. The ends were cut back, 3 bases at V and 2 bases at J, with 12 bases in the middle. CDR3 amino acids: CASSLSRPNTDTQYF. In DNA form, the CDR3 reads TGTGCCAGCAGCTTGTCTAGACCCAACACAGATACGCAGTATTTT.